This T cell receptor beta chain was profiled in a study of blood T cell repertoires in COVID-19. Trimming took 4 bases from V and 1 from J; bases not matched to a gene: 4. This CDR3 has 14 amino acids. Germline lookup yields CDR1 SGHRS and CDR2 YFSETQ. Measured with immunoSEQ multiplex PCR; TCRdb has only the in-frame clones, and not every one. Among over 300,000 clones, about 90% were seen once, and the ten largest hold 6% to 7.5%. The specimen was peripheral blood. This sequence was found in a man aged 18 to 29 with active or convalescent COVID-19. The chain couples TRBV5-1 to TRBJ1-1; 7 bases map to TRBD1. The CDR3 sequence is CASSNDRANTEAFF. In DNA form, the CDR3 reads TGCGCCAGCAGCAACGACAGGGCGAACACTGAAGCTTTCTTT.